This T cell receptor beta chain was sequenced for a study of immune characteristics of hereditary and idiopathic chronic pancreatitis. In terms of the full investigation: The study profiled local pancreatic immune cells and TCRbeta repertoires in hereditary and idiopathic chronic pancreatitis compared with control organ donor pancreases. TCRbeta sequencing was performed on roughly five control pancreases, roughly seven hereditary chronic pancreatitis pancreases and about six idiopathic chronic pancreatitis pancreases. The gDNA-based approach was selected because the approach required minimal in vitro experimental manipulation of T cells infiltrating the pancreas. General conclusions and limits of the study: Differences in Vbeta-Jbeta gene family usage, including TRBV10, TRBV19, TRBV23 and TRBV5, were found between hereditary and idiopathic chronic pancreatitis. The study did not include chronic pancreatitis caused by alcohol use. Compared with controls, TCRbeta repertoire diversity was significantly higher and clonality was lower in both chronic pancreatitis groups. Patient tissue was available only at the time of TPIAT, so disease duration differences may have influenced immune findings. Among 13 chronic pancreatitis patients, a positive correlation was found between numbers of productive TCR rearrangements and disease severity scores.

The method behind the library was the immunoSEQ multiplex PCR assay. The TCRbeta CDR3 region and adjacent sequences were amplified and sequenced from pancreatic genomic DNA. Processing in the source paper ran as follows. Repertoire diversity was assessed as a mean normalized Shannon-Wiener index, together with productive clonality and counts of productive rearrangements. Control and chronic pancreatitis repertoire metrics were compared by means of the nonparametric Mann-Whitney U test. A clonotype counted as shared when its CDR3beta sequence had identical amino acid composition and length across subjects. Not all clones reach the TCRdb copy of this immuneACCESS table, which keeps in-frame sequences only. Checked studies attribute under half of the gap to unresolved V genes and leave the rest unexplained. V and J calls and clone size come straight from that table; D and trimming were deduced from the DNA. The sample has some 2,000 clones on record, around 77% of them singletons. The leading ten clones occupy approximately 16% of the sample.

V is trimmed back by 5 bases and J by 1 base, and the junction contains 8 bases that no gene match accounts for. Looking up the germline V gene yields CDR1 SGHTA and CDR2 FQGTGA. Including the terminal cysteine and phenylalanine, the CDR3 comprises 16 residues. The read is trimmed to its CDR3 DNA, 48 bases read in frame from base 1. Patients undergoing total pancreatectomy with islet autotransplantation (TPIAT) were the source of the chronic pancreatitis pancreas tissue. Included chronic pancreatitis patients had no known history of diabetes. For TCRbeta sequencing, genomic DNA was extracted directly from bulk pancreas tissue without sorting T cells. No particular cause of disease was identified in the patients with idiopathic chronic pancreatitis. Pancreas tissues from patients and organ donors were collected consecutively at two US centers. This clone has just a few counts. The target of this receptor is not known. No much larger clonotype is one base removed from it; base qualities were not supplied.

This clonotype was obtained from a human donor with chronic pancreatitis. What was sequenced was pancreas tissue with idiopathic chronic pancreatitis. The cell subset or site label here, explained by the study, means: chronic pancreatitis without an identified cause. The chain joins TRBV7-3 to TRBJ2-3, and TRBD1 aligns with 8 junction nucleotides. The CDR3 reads CASSLGQGRGTDTQYF. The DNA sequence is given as TGTGCCAGCAGCCTCGGACAGGGAAGGGGCACAGATACGCAGTATTTT.